This T cell receptor (beta chain) was profiled in a study of shared clonotypes between healthy human individuals. Study at large: For every donor, three CD4 naive, three CD4 memory, two CD8 naive and one CD8 memory plates were used. Broader study findings: Specimens sampled were limited to blood, with tissue repertoires likely differing.

Of note for this clone: The antigen is not known.

CD45RO-negative CD8 cells positively selected for CCR7 made up the naive population, which excluded terminally differentiated effector memory CD45RA+ cells. An assay was performed, and its level was deep. Clones were read by immunoSEQ multiplex PCR, and TCRdb kept only the in-frame ones, dropping some. The sample includes 800,000 to 950,000 clones, roughly 96% seen only once; the top ten take less than 0.25%. Germline CDR1 is MNHEY and CDR2 is SMNVEV (reference sequence). V dropped 5 bases and J dropped 7; count of bases not matched to a gene: 6. The CDR3 is made up of 14 amino acids. This TCR was sampled from a man aged 30-40 years in good health. V and J are TRBV27 and TRBJ2-1, with TRBD2 identical over 9 bases. Sequenced material: naive CD8+ T cells sorted from blood. For the CDR3, the DNA is TGTGCCAGCAGTAATAGCGGGAGTGAAAATGAGCAGTTCTTC. Protein sequence: CASSNSGSENEQFF.